These T cell receptor beta chains were read from a single sample in a study of cytomegalovirus exposure and HLA in healthy donors. The assay was immunoSEQ multiplex PCR, and TCRdb's table has in-frame clones only and misses some. This repertoire shows 250,000 to 350,000 clones, around 90% found once; its top ten account for around 0.88%. Sequencing input: PBMCs. These receptors were collected from a young man in good health and CMV-seronegative. Each CDR3 is given with its conserved first and last residue. D genes are given only for firm matches. Some rows mark clone size as missing; the rest say once, few, many or name a class of expanded clone.

j_call | clone_size | d_call | v_call | cdr3_nt | cdr3_aa
TRBJ2-2 | NA | NA | TRBV19 | TGTGCCAGTACCCCTTTGGGGGGGCCTGTGATCGGGGAGCTGTTTTTT | CASTPLGGPVIGELFF
TRBJ2-1 | once | TRBD2 | TRBV29-1 | TGCAGCGTTGAAGATCGGCGGGGGGTCTACAATGAGCAGTTCTTC | CSVEDRRGVYNEQFF
TRBJ2-7 | NA | TRBD2 | TRBV27 | TGTGCCAGCAGTCCCGCGGGAGCCTCCTACGAGCAGTACTTC | CASSPAGASYEQYF
TRBJ2-6 | NA | NA | TRBV2 | TGTGCCAGCAGTGAAGAGGAGGCCAGCGGGGCCAACGTCCTGACTTTC | CASSEEEASGANVLTF
TRBJ2-1 | NA | TRBD2 | TRBV14 | TGTGCCAGCAGCCAAGGACTAGCGGGGTGGTCCTACAATGAGCAGTTCTTC | CASSQGLAGWSYNEQFF
TRBJ1-1 | NA | NA | TRBV2 | TGTGCCAGCAGTGAAGCCCCAGGGACTGGGGCGGGCACTGAAGCTTTCTTT | CASSEAPGTGAGTEAFF
TRBJ2-2 | NA | TRBD2 | TRBV4-2 | TGTGCCAGCAGCCAACAACCGGGACTAGCGACCACCGGGGAGCTGTTTTTT | CASSQQPGLATTGELFF
TRBJ2-1 | NA | NA | TRBV28 | TGTGCCAGGAAACTAGCACGACATACCTACTACAATGAGCAGTTCTTC | CARKLARHTYYNEQFF
TRBJ1-2 | NA | TRBD1 | TRBV9 | TGTGCCAGCAGCGTAGGGGAGGGACAGGCGTATGGCTACACCTTC | CASSVGEGQAYGYTF
TRBJ1-2 | NA | NA | TRBV5-5 | TGTGCCAGCAGCTTTATGCTTCTGAGCTCCTATGGCTACACCTTC | CASSFMLLSSYGYTF
TRBJ1-1 | once | TRBD1 | TRBV6-1 | TGTGCCAGCAGCCACATAAGGACAGGGAACACTGAAGCTTTCTTT | CASSHIRTGNTEAFF
TRBJ1-3 | once | NA | TRBV2 | TGTGCCAGCAGTAAAAACTTCGGAAACACCATATATTTT | CASSKNFGNTIYF
TRBJ2-2 | NA | TRBD1 | TRBV15 | TGTGCCACCAGCAGAGATTTCGAGGGGGCGAGCACCGGGGAGCTGTTTTTT | CATSRDFEGASTGELFF
TRBJ1-5 | NA | NA | TRBV19 | TGTGCCAGTAGTGCAACTTGGGAGCAGCCCCAGCATTTT | CASSATWEQPQHF
TRBJ1-4 | NA | TRBD1 | TRBV5-1 | TGCGCCAGCAGCGCCGTCGGGACAGCTAATGAAAAACTGTTTTTT | CASSAVGTANEKLFF
TRBJ1-1 | NA | NA | TRBV27 | TGTGCCAGCAGTTTGGTGGGGGGGGACGAAGCTTTCTTT | CASSLVGGDEAFF
TRBJ1-2 | NA | NA | TRBV19 | TGTGCCAGTAGTATCCTCGACAGTAACTATGGCTACACCTTC | CASSILDSNYGYTF
TRBJ2-5 | NA | NA | TRBV7-9 | TGTGCCAGCAGCTACCGGGACAATCCAGAGACCCAGTACTTC | CASSYRDNPETQYF
TRBJ1-2 | NA | TRBD1 | TRBV7-9 | TGTGCCAGCAGCCGCGGAGGGACAGGGAACTATGGCTACACCTTC | CASSRGGTGNYGYTF
TRBJ2-7 | NA | TRBD2 | TRBV27 | TGTGCCAGCAGTTTAACAACTAGCGGATCCTACGAGCAGTACTTC | CASSLTTSGSYEQYF
TRBJ1-1 | NA | TRBD1 | TRBV5-1 | TGCGCCAGCAGCTCCGGACAGGGGAACATGAACACTGAAGCTTTCTTT | CASSSGQGNMNTEAFF
TRBJ2-3 | NA | TRBD1 | TRBV25-1 | TGTGCCAGCAGTATACAGGGGGCCGGGGCAGATACGCAGTATTTT | CASSIQGAGADTQYF
TRBJ2-1 | NA | TRBD2 | TRBV10-2 | TGCGCCAGCGGGAGCGGGGGGGCTTACAATGAGCAGTTCTTC | CASGSGGAYNEQFF
TRBJ1-2 | NA | TRBD1 | TRBV5-1 | TGCGCCAGCAGCTTGGGGGCCGGACAGGGGGCTAATGGCTACACCTTC | CASSLGAGQGANGYTF
TRBJ2-7 | NA | NA | TRBV18 | TGTGCCAGCTCACCAGAGGGTTACGAGCAGTACTTC | CASSPEGYEQYF
TRBJ1-5 | NA | NA | TRBV4-3 | TGCGCCAGCAGCCAAGATCTCAGCGGGGGACAGCATTTT | CASSQDLSGGQHF
TRBJ2-3 | NA | NA | TRBV6-1 | TGTGCCAGCAGTGAAGAAGCAGGGGACACAGATACGCAGTATTTT | CASSEEAGDTDTQYF
TRBJ1-4 | NA | NA | TRBV7-8 | TGTGCCAGCAGCTTAACATCAGGGGCAACTAATGAAAAACTGTTTTTT | CASSLTSGATNEKLFF
TRBJ2-7 | NA | NA | TRBV2 | TGTGCCAGCAGTGTCCCCCTCGAGCAGTACTTC | CASSVPLEQYF
TRBJ1-5 | NA | NA | TRBV2 | TGTGCCAGCAGTGAATGGAGTAGCAATCAGCCCCAGCATTTT | CASSEWSSNQPQHF
TRBJ1-5 | NA | TRBD1 | TRBV10-2 | TGCGCCAGCAGCGACGCCGGACAGGGTAGCAATCAGCCCCAGCATTTT | CASSDAGQGSNQPQHF
TRBJ2-7 | NA | NA | TRBV6-1 | TGTGCCAGCAGTGAAGTCCGACAGTCCTACGAGCAGTACTTC | CASSEVRQSYEQYF
TRBJ2-3 | NA | TRBD2 | TRBV7-2 | TGTGCCAGCAGCTTAGTGTCAAGCGGGGTGTCAGATACGCAGTATTTT | CASSLVSSGVSDTQYF
TRBJ2-1 | NA | TRBD2 | TRBV2 | TGTGCCAGCTGGGGGGGGACTAGCGGCAATGAGCAGTTCTTC | CASWGGTSGNEQFF
TRBJ2-1 | few | NA | TRBV19 | TGTGCCAGTAGGGACAGTTTCGACAATGAGCAGTTCTTC | CASRDSFDNEQFF
TRBJ1-5 | NA | NA | TRBV19 | TGTGCCAGTAGAGTAAAGCTCAGGGAGGGAGGAAATCAGCCCCAGCATTTT | CASRVKLREGGNQPQHF
TRBJ2-7 | once | NA | TRBV27 | TGTGCCAGCAGTTTACTTCGACAGACCCTCTACGAGCAGTACTTC | CASSLLRQTLYEQYF
TRBJ1-2 | NA | NA | TRBV7-2 | TGTGCCAGCAGCTCTAGGATACAGGGTGATGGCTACACCTTC | CASSSRIQGDGYTF
TRBJ1-1 | NA | NA | TRBV9 | TGTGCCAGCAGCCCGAGTCGGTACACTGAAGCTTTCTTT | CASSPSRYTEAFF
TRBJ1-1 | NA | TRBD1 | TRBV4-3 | TGCGCCAGCAGCCAAGATCAGGGGGCGCGGGAGAGGGCTTTCTTT | CASSQDQGARERAFF
TRBJ1-2 | NA | NA | TRBV7-9 | TGTGCCAGCAGCTTAGTGGCGGGAGAGGGCTACACCTTC | CASSLVAGEGYTF
TRBJ1-1 | NA | TRBD1 | TRBV5-1 | TGCGCCAGCAGCTGGGGGACAGGGAATGAAGCTGAAGCTTTCTTT | CASSWGTGNEAEAFF
TRBJ1-1 | NA | NA | TRBV6-1 | TGTGCCAGCACCCAAATCATGAACACTGAAGCTTTCTTT | CASTQIMNTEAFF
TRBJ2-5 | few | TRBD1 | TRBV6-5 | TGTGCCAGCAGTTACGACAGGGAAGAGACCCAGTACTTC | CASSYDREETQYF
TRBJ2-1 | NA | TRBD1 | TRBV5-1 | TGCGCCAGCAGCTTGGGGACAGGGGGACTCTCCTACAATGAGCAGTTCTTC | CASSLGTGGLSYNEQFF
TRBJ1-3 | NA | NA | TRBV7-9 | TGTGCCAGCAGTCATCTCCCGGGAGCCAGAAACACCATATATTTT | CASSHLPGARNTIYF
TRBJ2-7 | NA | NA | TRBV6-5 | TGTGCCAGCAGTCCCTCCGGGACAATGACCTACGAGCAGTACTTC | CASSPSGTMTYEQYF
TRBJ1-2 | NA | NA | TRBV7-9 | TGTGCCAGCAGCGAGAATCGGGGGGTCTATGGCTACACCTTC | CASSENRGVYGYTF
TRBJ1-6 | NA | NA | TRBV5-6 | TGTGCCAGCAGCTTAACCGGGGGGCTTCCGAATTCACCCCTCCACTTT | CASSLTGGLPNSPLHF
TRBJ2-1 | few | TRBD2 | TRBV5-5 | TGTGCCAGCAGCTTGGGACTAGCGGCCTACAATGAGCAGTTCTTC | CASSLGLAAYNEQFF
TRBJ2-1 | NA | NA | TRBV15 | TGTGCCACCAGCAGAGGACATTTCCCCAATGAGCAGTTCTTC | CATSRGHFPNEQFF
TRBJ2-1 | NA | TRBD2 | TRBV4-1 | TGCGCCAGCAGCCAAGCCGAAGCGGCTAGCGGGGGCAATGAGCAGTTCTTC | CASSQAEAASGGNEQFF
TRBJ1-4 | few | NA | TRBV2 | TGTGCCAGCAGGGCGGGGGAACACAATGAAAAACTGTTTTTT | CASRAGEHNEKLFF